One sample yielded the 4 T cell receptor beta chains listed below, sequenced in a study of OX40 agonist ivuxolimab in advanced cancers. Some clones are missing from TCRdb's copy, which holds only in-frame ones; the method was immunoSEQ multiplex PCR. The sample records around 86,000 clones, about 89% being singletons. The material was CD4+ or CD8+ T cells sorted from blood, obtained in a trial of the OX40 agonist ivuxolimab. All receptors come from an adult with an advanced solid tumor such as melanoma, head and neck, liver or kidney cancer.

The chain is built from TRBV7-8 and TRBJ1-5; D is perhaps TRBD1 (6 bases). The length of the CDR3 is 16 residues. CDR1 is SGHVS and CDR2 is FQNEAQ in the germline V gene. Trimming pared 4 bases from V and 5 bases from J, leaving 18 bases between. CDR3 region: CASSSRPTGSDQPQHF. The CDR3 coding sequence is TGTGCCAGCAGCTCCCGACCGACAGGTTCGGATCAGCCCCAGCATTTT.

The chain carries TRBV5-4 and TRBJ1-1; 7 nucleotides agree with TRBD1. Germline loops: CDR1 SGHNT, CDR2 YYREEE (reference sequence). V lost 4 bases to trimming and J lost 3 bases; unmatched junction nucleotides: 6. The CDR3 totals 14 residues. The CDR3 DNA follows: TGTGCCAGCAGCCGCAACAGGGGAGACACTGAAGCTTTCTTT. It specifies CASSRNRGDTEAFF.

V gene TRBV19 combines with J gene TRBJ2-2; TRBD2 matches at 11 bases. J lost 3 bases, V lost 6 bases, and 6 bases had no gene match. Germline lookup yields CDR1 LNHDA and CDR2 SQIVND (reference sequence). This CDR3 spans 16 amino acids. The CDR3 sequence: CASRRTSGGYTGELFF. For the CDR3, the DNA is TGTGCCAGTAGAAGAACTAGCGGGGGCTACACCGGGGAGCTGTTTTTT.

This chain links TRBV10-1 with TRBJ1-1; 7 nucleotides align to TRBD1. Germline CDR1 is WNHNN and CDR2 is SYGVQD (reference sequence). The J segment lost 5 bases and the V segment lost 9 bases, leaving 9 bases of the junction unmatched. CDR3 size: 13 residues. CDR3 bases: TGCGCCAGTACCAAACAGGGGAGGACTGAAGCTTTCTTT. Protein product: CASTKQGRTEAFF.